The rows below give T cell receptor beta chains drawn from one sample of a study of control samples from healthy donors and cancer patients. The assay was immunoSEQ multiplex PCR, and TCRdb's table has in-frame clones only and misses some. The repertoire includes 75,000 to 90,000 clones, approximately 91% of them detected once, and more than 5.5% sits in the top ten. The sample comprised blood. These receptor sequences come from a man aged 50 to 59 in good health. CDR3s include the opening cysteine and the closing phenylalanine or tryptophan.

J gene | V gene | CDR3 protein
TRBJ1-1 | TRBV6-5 | CASRMDRLMNTEAFF
TRBJ2-7 | TRBV4-3 | CASSQDRYGVYEQYF
TRBJ2-3 | TRBV5-1 | CASSLVRGVPNTQYF
TRBJ2-1 | TRBV9 | CASSNRTSGGVLTEQFF
TRBJ1-4 | TRBV6-5 | CASSYSRTATNEKLFF
TRBJ2-5 | TRBV9 | CASSVAVQQETQYF
TRBJ2-1 | TRBV6-1 | CASSEVGSGYYNEQFF
TRBJ2-1 | TRBV29-1 | CSGRQETYNEQFF
TRBJ1-3 | TRBV19 | CASSIVAGPRNTIYF
TRBJ2-6 | TRBV19 | CASSIVGIGGANVLTF
TRBJ1-6 | TRBV3-1/TRBV3-2 | CASSRLTGGNSPLHF
TRBJ1-5 | TRBV10-2 | CASGTGQAQPQHF
TRBJ1-2 | TRBV24-1 | CATTDGYTF
TRBJ1-1 | TRBV9 | CASSGGTGGRTEAFF
TRBJ1-6 | TRBV6-1 | CASSEQQGYWNSPLHF
TRBJ1-4 | TRBV5-1 | CASSSPGQGGEKLFF
TRBJ1-2 | TRBV7-2 | CASSFGTAYGYTF
TRBJ2-4 | TRBV5-5 | CASSLVGENIQYF
TRBJ1-3 | TRBV5-1 | CASTNGVPGNTIYF
TRBJ1-2 | TRBV7-9 | CASSKTGHPGDGYTF
TRBJ2-3 | TRBV5-1 | CASSLGSSGTDTQYF
TRBJ1-5 | TRBV6-5 | CASSQLWSNQPQHF
TRBJ2-3 | TRBV27 | CASSLGSQLSTDTQYF
TRBJ2-2 | TRBV6-6 | CASSLRDYQNTGELFF
TRBJ2-3 | TRBV29-1 | CSETTSRSGDTQYF
TRBJ2-1 | TRBV11-3 | CASSPRTGAYNEQFF
TRBJ2-1 | TRBV6-5 | CASSYSARALYNEQFF
TRBJ1-1 | TRBV7-2 | CASSLAVGKNTEAFF
TRBJ2-7 | TRBV6-1 | CASSDSDRGHPYEQYF
TRBJ2-2 | TRBV2 | CASSEQAGNTGELFF
TRBJ2-2 | TRBV27 | CASSFRTRNTGELFF
TRBJ2-1 | TRBV3-1/TRBV3-2 | CAGSQDLRGGFDEQFF
TRBJ2-3 | TRBV5-4 | CASSLEAGSTDTQYF
TRBJ1-3 | TRBV10-3 | CAISDSGLASSGNTIYF
TRBJ1-5 | TRBV6-2/TRBV6-3 | CASSYYQNQPQHF
TRBJ1-6 | TRBV7-6 | CASSFGGDYNSPLHF
TRBJ1-6 | TRBV3-1/TRBV3-2 | CASSLRDSGNSPLHF
TRBJ2-3 | TRBV7-7 | CASSLSGADTQYF
TRBJ1-3 | TRBV5-1 | CASSLVGTLSGNTIYF
TRBJ2-3 | TRBV5-1 | CASSPRASGARTDTQYF
TRBJ1-1 | TRBV5-8 | CASITYGGDTEAFF
TRBJ2-3 | TRBV24-1 | CATSDHPTGTGMDTQYF
TRBJ1-2 | TRBV5-1 | CASKASSGYGYTF
TRBJ2-7 | TRBV4-3 | CASSQAGQGNYEQYF
TRBJ1-3 | TRBV6-2/TRBV6-3 | CASSYSAGNTIYF